One sample yielded the 25 T cell receptor beta chains listed below, sequenced in a study of control samples from healthy donors and cancer patients. The table came from immunoSEQ multiplex PCR; TCRdb's copy has only in-frame clones and leaves some out. The sample shows tens of thousands of clones, approximately 93% of them seen only once. Sequencing was done on a sample of blood. The receptors were sampled from a woman in her 30s in good health.

This chain links TRBV5-1 with TRBJ2-7, with 7 bases identical to TRBD1. The germline V gene encodes CDR1 SGHRS and CDR2 YFSETQ. V shed 3 bases, J shed 11 bases, and the junction held 5 bases outside the gene matches. The CDR3 has 11 amino acids. CDR3 in amino acids: CASSSEGGKYF. The CDR3 coding sequence is TGCGCCAGCAGCTCCGAAGGGGGCAAGTACTTC.

This chain links TRBV27 with TRBJ1-3, with a possible D match to TRBD1 (5 bases). The germline gives CDR1 MNHEY, CDR2 SMNVEV (reference sequence). Trimming shortened V by 4 bases and J by 2 bases, and 12 bases separated the two germline ends. This CDR3 contains 15 residues. The DNA of the CDR3 is TGTGCCAGCAGTTCAGCAGGGTCCACTGGAAACACCATATATTTT. Amino acids: CASSSAGSTGNTIYF.

The chain links TRBV13 to TRBJ2-7; TRBD2 might be the D (5 bases). This CDR3 comprises 14 residues. CDR1 and CDR2 (germline): PRHDT, FYEKMQ (reference sequence). V was clipped by 5 bases and J by 1 base, with 12 bases between them. The CDR3 here is CASSPMDLSYEQYF. The DNA for the CDR3 is TGTGCCAGCAGCCCAATGGACTTATCCTACGAGCAGTACTTC. Full variable domain (outside the CDR3, taken from reference TRBV13 and TRBJ2-7): AAGVIQSPRHLIKEKRETATLKCYPIPRHDTVYWYQQGPGQDPQFLISFYEKMQSDKGSIPDRFSAQQFSDYHSELNMSSLELGDSALYFCASSPMDLSYEQYFGPGTRLTVT.

This clone was found once. V usage is TRBV7-9 and J usage is TRBJ1-3; a possible D gene is TRBD1 (6 bases). The CDR3 covers 16 residues. Germline V gene sequence: CDR1 SEHNR, CDR2 FQNEAQ (reference sequence). Trimming took 1 base from V and 2 from J, leaving 12 bases between them. The CDR3 protein is CASSLVQAGAGNTIYF. DNA for the CDR3: TGTGCCAGCAGCTTAGTACAAGCAGGGGCTGGAAACACCATATATTTT. Full variable domain (outside the CDR3, taken from reference TRBV7-9 and TRBJ1-3): DTGVSQNPRHKITKRGQNVTFRCDPISEHNRLYWYRQTLGQGPEFLTYFQNEAQLEKSRLLSDRFSAERPKGSFSTLEIQRTEQGDSAMYLCASSLVQAGAGNTIYFGEGSWLTVV.

The chain has TRBV5-1 and TRBJ2-7; TRBD2 matches at 10 bases. This CDR3 is 17 amino acids long. The V gene end was trimmed by 4 bases and the J gene end by 1 base; junction bases not matched to a gene: 11. Germline CDR1 reads SGHRS; CDR2 reads YFSETQ. CDR3 sequence reads: CASSDRRERGGSYEQYF. DNA for the CDR3: TGCGCCAGCAGCGATCGGCGGGAGCGGGGGGGTTCCTACGAGCAGTACTTC.

This chain connects TRBV3-1 (or the pseudogene TRBV3-2) to TRBJ2-7, with a possible D match to TRBD1 (6 bases). Germline CDR1 and CDR2: LGHDT and YNNKEL (reference sequence). The CDR3 covers 15 residues. V dropped 3 bases and J dropped 2 bases, with 14 bases sitting between them. The DNA for the CDR3 is TGTGCCAGCAGCCAGGGGGCGCGGGTCGCCTACGAGCAGTACTTC. It specifies CASSQGARVAYEQYF.

J is TRBJ2-1 and V is TRBV7-9; 9 nucleotides align to TRBD1. This CDR3 comprises 18 residues. CDR1 is SEHNR, CDR2 FQNEAQ, per germline (reference sequence). V was clipped by 5 bases and J by 8 bases; unmatched bases: 19. The CDR3 DNA sequence: TGTGCCAGCAGCAAGCGGGACAGGGAACGCTTGGCACTGGATGAGCAGTTCTTC. Amino acid sequence: CASSKRDRERLALDEQFF.

This sequence joins TRBV5-1 and TRBJ2-5, with TRBD2 matching over 11 bases. There are 16 residues in the CDR3. Germline values: CDR1 SGHRS, CDR2 YFSETQ. Trimming at V came to 2 bases and at J to 5 bases, leaving 8 bases not matched to a gene. This CDR3 is CASSLASGRRRETQYF. Here the CDR3 DNA reads TGCGCCAGCAGCTTAGCTAGCGGGAGGCGGCGTGAGACCCAGTACTTC.

The chain couples TRBV4-1 to TRBJ2-5, with 7 bases that match TRBD1. Germline V gives CDR1 MGHRA, CDR2 YSYEKL. Germline trimming cut 1 base from V and 7 bases from J; bases unmatched to any gene: 6. The CDR3 is 14 residues long. Here the CDR3 DNA reads TGCGCCAGCAGCCAAGGGACAGGCGAGGGGACCCAGTACTTC. The encoded protein is CASSQGTGEGTQYF.

The rearrangement links TRBV25-1 to TRBJ2-3; a weak D match, TRBD2 (6 bases). Germline V gene sequence: CDR1 MGHDK, CDR2 SYGVNS. The CDR3 is 13 residues long. Trimming pared 7 bases from V and 5 bases from J, leaving 13 bases between. In DNA form, the CDR3 reads TGTGCCAGCACAGACCCGGGGGTAGATACGCAGTATTTT. This gives the protein CASTDPGVDTQYF.

The genes are TRBV7-9 and TRBJ2-5; maybe TRBD2 (5 bases). The length of the CDR3 is 15 residues. Trimming stripped 11 bases from V and 1 base from J, with 20 bases between. The germline CDR1 and CDR2 sequences are SEHNR and FQNEAQ (reference sequence). The DNA for the CDR3 is TGTGCCCAAGCCGTAGACCAGGACTCCCAAGAGACCCAGTACTTC. Residues: CAQAVDQDSQETQYF. The entire variable domain, with the rest obtained from reference TRBV7-9 and TRBJ2-5, is as follows: DTGVSQNPRHKITKRGQNVTFRCDPISEHNRLYWYRQTLGQGPEFLTYFQNEAQLEKSRLLSDRFSAERPKGSFSTLEIQRTEQGDSAMYLCAQAVDQDSQETQYFGPGTRLLVL.

J is TRBJ2-1 and V is TRBV5-4, with 7 bases fitting TRBD2. Per germline, CDR1 SGHNT and CDR2 YYREEE (reference sequence). The CDR3 runs 15 residues. The ends lost 2 bases at V and 2 bases at J; junction bases unmatched: 4. CDR3 region: CASSLAGPTYNEQFF. As DNA, the CDR3 is TGTGCCAGCAGCTTAGCGGGACCTACCTACAATGAGCAGTTCTTC.

This sequence joins TRBV7-8 and TRBJ1-3, with TRBD1 identical over 7 bases. Trimming took 2 bases from V and 0 from J; bases not matched to a gene: 10. The germline V gene encodes CDR1 SGHVS and CDR2 FQNEAQ. CDR3 length: 18 amino acids. In DNA, the CDR3 is TGTGCCAGCAGCTTAACTCGGCGGGGACAGATCTCTGGAAACACCATATATTTT. Protein sequence: CASSLTRRGQISGNTIYF. The complete variable domain, with remaining parts taken from reference TRBV7-8 and TRBJ1-3, reads GAGVSQSPRYKVAKRGQDVALRCDPISGHVSLFWYQQALGQGPEFLTYFQNEAQLDKSGLPSDRFFAERPEGSVSTLKIQRTQQEDSAVYLCASSLTRRGQISGNTIYFGEGSWLTVV.

The chain combines TRBV5-1 with TRBJ1-1, with D tentatively TRBD1 (6 bases). This CDR3 is built from 14 residues. With 4 bases removed from V and 1 base from J, the gap between germline ends came to 11 bases. The germline CDR1 and CDR2 sequences are SGHRS and YFSETQ. The CDR3 region has the DNA TGCGCCAGCAGCACCCAGACAGGGAACACTGAAGCTTTCTTT. Translation gives CASSTQTGNTEAFF. The whole variable domain, filled in from reference TRBV5-1 and TRBJ1-1, reads KAGVTQTPRYLIKTRGQQVTLSCSPISGHRSVSWYQQTPGQGLQFLFEYFSETQRNKGNFPGRFSGRQFSNSRSEMNVSTLELGDSALYLCASSTQTGNTEAFFGQGTRLTVV.

This chain uses TRBV6-5 with TRBJ1-1; 8 positions agree with TRBD1. CDR1 and CDR2 from the germline V gene are MNHEY and SVGAGI. The CDR3 sequence is 15 residues long. V trimming: 4 bases; J trimming: 6 bases; junction bases outside the gene matches: 10. The CDR3 region is CASSSPTGAGAEAFF. CDR3 nucleotides: TGTGCCAGCAGTTCCCCGACAGGGGCGGGCGCTGAAGCTTTCTTT.

The CDR3 DNA reads as TGTGCCAGCACCGTCCCGAACAATGAGCAGTTCTTC. Its protein is CASTVPNNEQFF. The rearrangement uses TRBV28 and TRBJ2-1, with D unclear. V was trimmed by 7 bases and J by 5 bases, leaving 9 bases between them. The CDR3 has 12 amino acids. Looked up from germline, CDR1 is MDHEN and CDR2 is SYDVKM.

In its sample, this clone was seen a few times. This rearrangement joins TRBV30 to TRBJ2-5; 8 nucleotides line up with TRBD2. Germline V gene sequence: CDR1 GTSNPN, CDR2 SVGIG (reference sequence). The CDR3 extends over 17 amino acids. V gave up 3 bases and J gave up 0 bases; unmatched junction bases: 12. The CDR3 protein is CAWSLGSGGLYQETQYF. The DNA for the CDR3 is TGTGCCTGGAGCCTCGGAAGCGGGGGTTTGTACCAAGAGACCCAGTACTTC.

This clone was counted a few times. V and J are TRBV28 and TRBJ2-7; perhaps TRBD2 as D (6 bases). The CDR3 is 16 residues long. The germline gives CDR1 MDHEN, CDR2 SYDVKM. The V end was cut by 3 bases, the J end by 5 bases, with 20 bases between. This CDR3 reads CASSFGGTRRSDEQYF. CDR3 sequence (DNA): TGTGCCAGCAGTTTTGGGGGGACTCGGAGGAGTGACGAGCAGTACTTC.

The rearrangement links TRBV2 to TRBJ1-1; no clear D. The CDR3 consists of 14 residues. V lost 0 bases and J lost 11, with 16 bases in between. Germline V CDR1 and CDR2: SNHLY, FYNNEI. For the CDR3, the DNA is TGTGCCAGCAGTGAAGCGGCCATTTTTGGCTGGGCTTTCTTT. Residues: CASSEAAIFGWAFF.

The chain links TRBV3-1 (or the pseudogene TRBV3-2) to TRBJ1-1; a weak D match, TRBD1 (5 bases). Per germline, CDR1 LGHDT and CDR2 YNNKEL (reference sequence). CDR3 length: 16 amino acids. The V gene lost 0 bases and the J gene lost 2 bases, with 13 bases spanning the gap. CDR3 sequence: CASSQEATAKNTEAFF. The CDR3 DNA reads as TGTGCCAGCAGCCAAGAGGCGACAGCCAAAAACACTGAAGCTTTCTTT.

This chain's CDR3 is CASRPGRRGAFF. DNA of the CDR3: TGTGCCAGCAGACCTGGAAGGAGGGGAGCTTTCTTT. The chain links TRBV12-3 or TRBV12-4 to TRBJ1-1; tentative D call: TRBD1 (5 bases). The CDR3 has 12 residues. Trimming took off 6 bases at V and 10 bases at J, with 15 bases between the two ends.

The rearrangement joins TRBV6-6 to TRBJ1-5; 7 bases are shared with TRBD1. The germline V gene has CDR1 MNHNY and CDR2 SVGAGI (reference sequence). The V gene end was trimmed by 2 bases and the J gene end by 3 bases; junction bases not matched to a gene: 4. The CDR3 covers 15 residues. CDR3 amino acids: CASSYPTGPNQPQHF. In DNA, the CDR3 is TGTGCCAGCAGTTACCCGACAGGGCCCAATCAGCCCCAGCATTTT.

This clone was detected once. This chain links TRBV3-1 (or the pseudogene TRBV3-2) with TRBJ1-1, with TRBD1 matching over 7 bases. The junction had 5 bases not matched to a gene; V was cut back by 4 bases and J by 0 bases. CDR3 length equals 15 residues. From germline, CDR1 is LGHDT and CDR2 YNNKEL (reference sequence). The CDR3 nucleotides read TGTGCCAGCAGCCCTGCCAGGGGGGTGAACACTGAAGCTTTCTTT. Residues: CASSPARGVNTEAFF.

The chain carries TRBV5-6 and TRBJ1-5; 7 bases map to TRBD1. V gave up 0 bases and J gave up 4 bases; unmatched junction bases: 13. Germline CDR1 SGHDT, CDR2 YYEEEE. The CDR3 has 18 amino acids. The CDR3 sequence is CASSLGTGEGTLNQPQHF. CDR3 sequence (DNA): TGTGCCAGCAGCTTGGGAACAGGGGAAGGGACCCTGAATCAGCCCCAGCATTTT.

This sequence joins TRBV9 and TRBJ1-4; perhaps TRBD1 as D (6 bases). The CDR3 extends over 16 amino acids. Trimming pared 4 bases from V and 8 bases from J, leaving 21 bases between. Germline CDR1 is SGDLS and CDR2 is YYNGEE. In nucleotides, the CDR3 is TGTGCCAGCAGCCCCCACCCGGCAGGGGCTAGGGAAAAACTGTTTTTT. This codes for CASSPHPAGAREKLFF.